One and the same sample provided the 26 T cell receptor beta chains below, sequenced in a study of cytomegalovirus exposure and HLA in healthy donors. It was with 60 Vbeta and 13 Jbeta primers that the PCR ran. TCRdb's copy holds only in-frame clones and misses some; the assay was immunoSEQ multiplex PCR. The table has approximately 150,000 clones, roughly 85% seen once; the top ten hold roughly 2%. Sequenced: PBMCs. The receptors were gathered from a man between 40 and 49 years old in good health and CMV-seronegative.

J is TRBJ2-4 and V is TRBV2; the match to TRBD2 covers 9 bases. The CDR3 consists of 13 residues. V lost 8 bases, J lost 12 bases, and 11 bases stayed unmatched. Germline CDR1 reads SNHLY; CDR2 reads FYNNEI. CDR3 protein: CASEPGLADSQYF. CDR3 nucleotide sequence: TGTGCCAGCGAACCGGGACTAGCAGACAGTCAGTACTTC.

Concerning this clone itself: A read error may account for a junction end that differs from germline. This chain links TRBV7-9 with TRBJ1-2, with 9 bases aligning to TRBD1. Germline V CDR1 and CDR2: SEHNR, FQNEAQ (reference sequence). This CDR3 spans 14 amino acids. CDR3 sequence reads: CSSSPRTGDYGYTF. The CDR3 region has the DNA TGTTCCAGCAGCCCCCGGACAGGGGACTATGGCTACACCTTC. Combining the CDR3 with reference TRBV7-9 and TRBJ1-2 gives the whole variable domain DTGVSQNPRHKITKRGQNVTFRCDPISEHNRLYWYRQTLGQGPEFLTYFQNEAQLEKSRLLSDRFSAERPKGSFSTLEIQRTEQGDSAMYLCSSSPRTGDYGYTFGSGTRLTVV.

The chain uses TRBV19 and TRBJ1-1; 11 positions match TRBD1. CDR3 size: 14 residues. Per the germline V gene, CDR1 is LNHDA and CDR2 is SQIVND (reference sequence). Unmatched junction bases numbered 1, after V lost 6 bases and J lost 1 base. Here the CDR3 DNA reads TGTGCCAGTAGGGGACAGGGGGAGAACACTGAAGCTTTCTTT. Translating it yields CASRGQGENTEAFF.

The chain's CDR3 is CAISGDYRQDTQYF. The DNA of the CDR3 is TGTGCCATCAGCGGGGACTATCGGCAAGATACGCAGTATTTT. The rearrangement joins TRBV10-3 to TRBJ2-3; 7 bases align to TRBD2. The trim removed 6 bases at V and 5 bases at J, leaving 8 bases unmatched. Germline V gives CDR1 ENHRY, CDR2 SYGVKD. The CDR3 runs 14 residues.

CDR3 region: CASREGRASYGYTF. The CDR3 nucleotides are TGTGCCAGTAGGGAGGGACGAGCCTCCTATGGCTACACCTTC. The rearrangement links TRBV19 to TRBJ1-2, with D perhaps TRBD1 (5 bases). CDR1 and CDR2 from the germline V gene are LNHDA and SQIVND (reference sequence). The germline V and J ends were trimmed by 6 bases and 4 bases, with 15 bases remaining between them. The CDR3 is made up of 14 amino acids.

CDR3 protein: CASSAGLPSPLHF. The CDR3, as DNA: TGTGCCAGCAGCGCAGGACTCCCGTCACCCCTCCACTTT. The chain recombines TRBV9 with TRBJ1-6, with no clear D. In germline, CDR1 is SGDLS, CDR2 YYNGEE. The V end was cut by 3 bases, the J end by 10 bases, with 11 bases between. This CDR3 has 13 residues.

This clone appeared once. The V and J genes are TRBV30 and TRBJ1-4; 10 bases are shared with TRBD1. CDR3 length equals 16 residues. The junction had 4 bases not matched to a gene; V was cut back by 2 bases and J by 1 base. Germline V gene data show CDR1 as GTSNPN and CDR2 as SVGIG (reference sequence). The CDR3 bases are TGTGCCTGGAGTCCAGACAGGGGGCGAACTAATGAAAAACTGTTTTTT. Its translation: CAWSPDRGRTNEKLFF. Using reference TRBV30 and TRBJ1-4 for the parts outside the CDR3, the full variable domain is SQTIHQWPATLVQPVGSPLSLECTVEGTSNPNLYWYRQAAGRGLQLLFYSVGIGQISSEVPQNLSASRPQDRQFILSSKKLLLSDSGFYLCAWSPDRGRTNEKLFFGSGTQLSVL.

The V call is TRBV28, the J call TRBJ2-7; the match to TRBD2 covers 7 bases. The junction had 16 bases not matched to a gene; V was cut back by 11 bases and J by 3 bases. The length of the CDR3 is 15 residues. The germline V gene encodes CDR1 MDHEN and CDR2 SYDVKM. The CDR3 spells CASQGPRTSNYEQYF. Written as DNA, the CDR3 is TGTGCCTCCCAAGGGCCCCGGACTAGTAACTACGAGCAGTACTTC.

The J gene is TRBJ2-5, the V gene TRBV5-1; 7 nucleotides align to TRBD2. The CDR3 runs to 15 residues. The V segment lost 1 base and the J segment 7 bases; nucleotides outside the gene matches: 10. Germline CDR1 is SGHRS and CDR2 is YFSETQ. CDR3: CASSLTTSTGGTQYF. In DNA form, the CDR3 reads TGCGCCAGCAGCTTGACAACATCTACGGGGGGGACCCAGTACTTC.

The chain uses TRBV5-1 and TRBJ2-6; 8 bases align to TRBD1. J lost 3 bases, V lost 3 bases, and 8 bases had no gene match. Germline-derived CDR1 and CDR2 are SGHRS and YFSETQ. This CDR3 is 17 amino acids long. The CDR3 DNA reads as TGCGCCAGCAGCTCCCCCGGACAGGGCGGTGGGGCCAACGTCCTGACTTTC. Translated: CASSSPGQGGGANVLTF.

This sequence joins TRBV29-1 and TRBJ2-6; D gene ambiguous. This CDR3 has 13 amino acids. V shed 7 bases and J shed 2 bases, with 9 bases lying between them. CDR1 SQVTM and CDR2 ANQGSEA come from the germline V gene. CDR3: CSAGEAGANVLTF. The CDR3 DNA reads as TGCAGCGCCGGAGAGGCTGGGGCCAACGTCCTGACTTTC.

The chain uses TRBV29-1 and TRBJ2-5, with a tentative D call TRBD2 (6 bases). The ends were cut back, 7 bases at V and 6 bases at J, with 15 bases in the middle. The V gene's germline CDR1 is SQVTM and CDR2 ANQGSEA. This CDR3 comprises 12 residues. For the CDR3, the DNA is TGCAGCGCCGAACGGGAGCGGAAGACCCAGTACTTC. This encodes CSAERERKTQYF.

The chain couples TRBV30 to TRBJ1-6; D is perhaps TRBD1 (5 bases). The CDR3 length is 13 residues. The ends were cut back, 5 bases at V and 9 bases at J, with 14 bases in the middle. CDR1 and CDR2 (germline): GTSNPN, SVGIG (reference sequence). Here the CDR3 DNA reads TGTGCCTGGGCGAAGGCCGGGGGTTCACCCCTCCACTTT. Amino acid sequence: CAWAKAGGSPLHF.

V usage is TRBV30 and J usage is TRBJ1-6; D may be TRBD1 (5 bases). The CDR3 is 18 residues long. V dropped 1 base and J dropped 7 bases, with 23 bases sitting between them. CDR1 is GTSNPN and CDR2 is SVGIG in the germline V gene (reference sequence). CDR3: CAWSAPLGEAARNSPLHF. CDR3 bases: TGTGCCTGGAGTGCCCCTTTGGGGGAGGCGGCGAGAAATTCACCCCTCCACTTT.

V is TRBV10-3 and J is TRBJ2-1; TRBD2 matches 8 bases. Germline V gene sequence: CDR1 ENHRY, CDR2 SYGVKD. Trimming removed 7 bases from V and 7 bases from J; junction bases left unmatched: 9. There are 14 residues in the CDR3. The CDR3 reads CAITPTSGGNEQFF. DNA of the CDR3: TGTGCCATCACGCCTACTAGCGGTGGGAATGAGCAGTTCTTC.

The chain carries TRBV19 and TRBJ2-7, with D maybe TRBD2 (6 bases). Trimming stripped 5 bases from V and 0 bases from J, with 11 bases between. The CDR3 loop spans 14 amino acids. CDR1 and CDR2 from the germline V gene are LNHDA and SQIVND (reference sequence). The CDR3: CASSSRRASYEQYF. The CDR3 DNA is TGTGCCAGTAGTTCCAGGAGGGCCTCCTACGAGCAGTACTTC.

CDR3 amino acids: CSVGTGVGANVLTF. The CDR3 DNA sequence: TGCAGCGTGGGGACAGGGGTCGGGGCCAACGTCCTGACTTTC. V gene TRBV29-1 combines with J gene TRBJ2-6; 10 bases match TRBD1. CDR3 size: 14 residues. The V gene's germline CDR1 is SQVTM and CDR2 ANQGSEA. V was pared by 6 bases and J by 4 bases, with 3 bases of the junction left unmatched.

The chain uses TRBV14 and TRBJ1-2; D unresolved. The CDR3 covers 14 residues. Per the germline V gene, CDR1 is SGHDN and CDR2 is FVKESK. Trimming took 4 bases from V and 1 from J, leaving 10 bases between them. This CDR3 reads CASSRDRGNYGYTF. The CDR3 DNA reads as TGTGCCAGCAGCCGAGACCGGGGTAACTATGGCTACACCTTC.

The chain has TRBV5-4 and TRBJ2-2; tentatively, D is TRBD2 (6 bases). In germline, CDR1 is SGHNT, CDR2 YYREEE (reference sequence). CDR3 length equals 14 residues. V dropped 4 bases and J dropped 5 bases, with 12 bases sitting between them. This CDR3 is CASSPVEGTGELFF. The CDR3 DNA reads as TGTGCCAGCAGCCCTGTGGAGGGGACCGGGGAGCTGTTTTTT.

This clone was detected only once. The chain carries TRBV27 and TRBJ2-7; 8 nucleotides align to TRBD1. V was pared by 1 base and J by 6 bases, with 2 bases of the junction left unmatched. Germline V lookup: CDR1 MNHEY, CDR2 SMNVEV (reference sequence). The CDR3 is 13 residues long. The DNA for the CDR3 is TGTGCCAGCAGTTTATACACAGGGGGCGAGCAGTACTTC. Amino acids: CASSLYTGGEQYF.

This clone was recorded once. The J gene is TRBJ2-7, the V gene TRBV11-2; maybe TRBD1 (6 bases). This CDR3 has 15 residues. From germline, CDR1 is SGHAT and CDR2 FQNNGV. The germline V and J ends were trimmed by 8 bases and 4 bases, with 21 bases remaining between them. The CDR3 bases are TGTGCCAGCTCCAGGGGTACAAGCGCTCGATACGAGCAGTACTTC. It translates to CASSRGTSARYEQYF.

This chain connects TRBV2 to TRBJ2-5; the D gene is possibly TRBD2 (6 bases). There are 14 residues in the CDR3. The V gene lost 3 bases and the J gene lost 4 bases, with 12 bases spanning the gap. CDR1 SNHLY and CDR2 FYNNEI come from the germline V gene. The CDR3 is CASSDTRGGETQYF. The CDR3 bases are TGTGCCAGCAGTGATACCCGGGGAGGAGAGACCCAGTACTTC.

The CDR3 spells CASSLGLAGGGGQETQYF. CDR3 sequence (DNA): TGTGCCAGCAGCCTCGGACTAGCGGGAGGAGGGGGTCAAGAGACCCAGTACTTC. The chain employs TRBV7-2 and TRBJ2-5, with 14 nucleotides matching TRBD2. V lost 5 bases, J lost 2 bases, and 10 bases stayed unmatched. The CDR3 runs 18 residues. The germline gives CDR1 SGHTA, CDR2 FQGNSA.

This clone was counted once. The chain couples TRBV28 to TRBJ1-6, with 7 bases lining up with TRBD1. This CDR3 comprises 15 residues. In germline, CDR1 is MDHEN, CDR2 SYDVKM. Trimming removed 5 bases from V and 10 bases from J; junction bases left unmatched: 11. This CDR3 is CASSPRRQGLSPLHF. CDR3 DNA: TGTGCCAGCAGTCCCCGTAGACAGGGATTGTCACCCCTCCACTTT.

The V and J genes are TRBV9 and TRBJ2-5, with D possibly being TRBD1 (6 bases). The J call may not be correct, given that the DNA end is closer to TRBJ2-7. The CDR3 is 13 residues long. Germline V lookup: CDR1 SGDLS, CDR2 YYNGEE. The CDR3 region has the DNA TGTGCCAGCAGCGGACTTACAGGGTACGAGCAGTACTTC. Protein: CASSGLTGYEQYF.

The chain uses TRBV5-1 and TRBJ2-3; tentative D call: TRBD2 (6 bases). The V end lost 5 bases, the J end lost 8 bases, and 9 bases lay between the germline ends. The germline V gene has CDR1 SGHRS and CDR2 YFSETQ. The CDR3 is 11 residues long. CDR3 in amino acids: CASSFGGTQYF. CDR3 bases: TGCGCCAGCAGTTTCGGGGGTACGCAGTATTTT.